The clone carrying this TCR beta chain was seen a few times. This specimen belongs to a study of T cells in Graves' hyperthyroidism and ophthalmopathy. Germline V CDR1 and CDR2: MGHDK, SYGVNS. The CDR3 contains 17 residues. The V gene lost 5 bases and the J gene lost 0 bases, with 16 bases spanning the gap. Hyperthyroidism, newly diagnosed and lasting under 2 months, affected patients aged 18 to 65. Diagnoses were established using clinical symptoms, serum thyroxine and TRAb, thyroid ultrasound and orbital computed tomography. TCR beta CDR3 regions were amplified from RNA transcripts. The HTBI primer set served for first-round RT-PCR of the TCR CDR3. TCRdb used MiXCR to reprocess the multiplex PCR reads, holding one entry per CDR3 protein. The repertoire holds approximately 560,000 distinct CDR3 sequences, with 46% as singletons.

The material sequenced was peripheral blood or thyroid tissue (not recorded which). This TCR was recovered from a woman younger than 35 with Graves' hyperthyroidism. The chain couples TRBV25-1 to TRBJ1-4; the D gene is possibly TRBD1 (5 bases). CDR3 nucleotides: TGTGCCAGCAGTTTAGCGACAGTAACCACAACTAATGAAAAACTGTTTTTT. Protein: CASSLATVTTTNEKLFF. The whole variable domain, filled in from reference TRBV25-1 and TRBJ1-4, reads EADIYQTPRYLVIGTGKKITLECSQTMGHDKMYWYQQDPGMELHLIHYSYGVNSTEKGDLSSESTVSRIRTEHFPLTLESARPSHTSQYLCASSLATVTTTNEKLFFGSGTQLSVL.